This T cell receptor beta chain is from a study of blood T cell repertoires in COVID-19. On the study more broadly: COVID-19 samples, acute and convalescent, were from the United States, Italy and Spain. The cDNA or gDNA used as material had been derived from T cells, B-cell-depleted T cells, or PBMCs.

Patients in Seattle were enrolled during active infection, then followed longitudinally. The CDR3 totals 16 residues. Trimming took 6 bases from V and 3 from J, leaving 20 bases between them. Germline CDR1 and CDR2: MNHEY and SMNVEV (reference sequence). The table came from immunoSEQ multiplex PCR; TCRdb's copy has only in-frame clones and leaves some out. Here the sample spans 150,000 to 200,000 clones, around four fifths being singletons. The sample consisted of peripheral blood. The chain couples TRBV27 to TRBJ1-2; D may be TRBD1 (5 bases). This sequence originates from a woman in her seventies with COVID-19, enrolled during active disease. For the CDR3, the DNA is TGTGCCAGCAGCCAAAGGCGAACAGGAAGGGACTATGGCTACACCTTC. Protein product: CASSQRRTGRDYGYTF.